Listed below are T cell receptor beta chains from one sample, sequenced in a study of blood T cells in healthy people across ages. TCRdb called the 5' RACE reads again in MiXCR, with one record for every CDR3 protein. The sample holds about 1.4 million distinct CDR3 sequences, around 55% seen once. The sequenced sample consisted of blood. These receptors came from a young man in good health. Both conserved end residues are part of each CDR3. The D gene is left open where the match is weak. Where a row states a size, it is once, few, many or the class of an expanded clone; other rows omit it.

>TRBV5-1|TRBD2|.|TRBJ2-7
TGCGCCAGCAGCAATCGACTAGCGGGTAACGAGCAGTACTTC
CASSNRLAGNEQYF
>TRBV4-1|.|.|TRBJ2-7
TGCGCCAGCAGCCAAGTATCGGGGGCTGGGTACGAGCAGTACTTC
CASSQVSGAGYEQYF
>TRBV7-2|.|few|TRBJ2-3
TGTGCCAGCAGCTTAGCTGGTCGGCCGGATACGCAGTATTTT
CASSLAGRPDTQYF
>TRBV15|TRBD1|few|TRBJ2-7
TGTGCCACCAGCATCGGGACAGGGGGATTCTACGAGCAGTACTTC
CATSIGTGGFYEQYF
>TRBV15|.|few|TRBJ2-7
TGTGCCACCAGCAGAGACAGGGACTCCTACGAGCAGTACTTC
CATSRDRDSYEQYF
>TRBV7-9|.|.|TRBJ2-7
TGTGCCAGCAGCTTTCCAGCGCAGGGGCTCGGCTACGAGCAGTACTTC
CASSFPAQGLGYEQYF
>TRBV4-3|.|.|TRBJ2-7
TGCGCCAGCAGCCAAGCCGAGGGGCTTACCTACGAGCAGTACTTC
CASSQAEGLTYEQYF
>TRBV29-1|.|.|TRBJ2-5
TGCAGCGTTCATTCCAGACTAGGGCGGAATGAGCAGTACTTC
CSVHSRLGRNEQYF
>TRBV6-6|.|few|TRBJ1-5
TGTGCCAGCAGTTACTCGATGGTAGGGACGGGCAATCAGCCCCAGCATTTT
CASSYSMVGTGNQPQHF
>TRBV2|.|.|TRBJ2-4
TGTGCCAGCAGTGAGGACGACTGGCAGTACTTC
CASSEDDWQYF
>TRBV7-2|.|.|TRBJ2-7
TGTGCCAGCAGCTTAGAGGGCTATCAAGGGGAGACCCAGTACTTT
CASSLEGYQGETQYF
>TRBV20-1|TRBD1|few|TRBJ2-7
TGCAGTGCTAGACTAAGGCGACAGGGGGCCGGAGAGCAGTACTTC
CSARLRRQGAGEQYF
>TRBV7-9|.|few|TRBJ1-1
TGTGCCAGCAGCTTAGGGGGCCGTCCCCCTGTTGAAGCTTTCTTT
CASSLGGRPPVEAFF
>TRBV9|.|few|TRBJ2-1
TGTGCCAGCAGCGTAGAAGGAGGAGGCAGGGCCTTTTTCAATGAGCAGTTCTTC
CASSVEGGGRAFFNEQFF